The 18 T cell receptor beta chains presented below share a single source sample, sequenced in a study of graft-versus-host responses after intestinal transplantation. Antigen specificity for these receptors is unknown. Measured with immunoSEQ multiplex PCR; TCRdb has only the in-frame clones, and not every one. The sample comprises about 81,000 clones, approximately 88% of which are singletons, and roughly 0.35% rests with the top ten. The sequences come from unstimulated CD4+ T cells sorted from spleen or lymph node cells, collected before intestinal transplant. The origin of the receptors is a human donor who received an intestinal transplant.

The chain has TRBV9 and TRBJ1-3; 8 bases align to TRBD1. The CDR3 totals 17 residues. V dropped 2 bases and J dropped 0; count of bases not matched to a gene: 7. Germline V CDR1 and CDR2: SGDLS, YYNGEE. This CDR3 is CASSVQGALSSGNTIYF. In DNA form, the CDR3 reads TGTGCCAGCAGCGTTCAGGGGGCACTTAGCTCTGGAAACACCATATATTTT.

This sequence joins TRBV6-5 and TRBJ1-2; 11 bases fit TRBD1. Germline values: CDR1 MNHEY, CDR2 SVGAGI. Germline trimming cut 7 bases from V and 3 bases from J; bases unmatched to any gene: 7. The CDR3 is made up of 15 amino acids. DNA of the CDR3: TGTGCCAGCAACGGACAGGGGGCGGGTGACTATGGCTACACCTTC. It encodes CASNGQGAGDYGYTF.

This chain connects TRBV14 to TRBJ1-4; TRBD1 aligns across 8 bases. The CDR3 covers 15 residues. Germline CDR1 SGHDN, CDR2 FVKESK. V lost 3 bases and J lost 8; bases outside the gene matches: 8. CDR3 coding DNA: TGTGCCAGCAGCCAGATCGGGGACAGGCCCGAAAAACTGTTTTTT. This gives the protein CASSQIGDRPEKLFF.

This rearrangement joins TRBV6-6 to TRBJ2-5; 8 bases align to TRBD2. The CDR3 consists of 16 residues. The ends lost 0 bases at V and 2 bases at J; junction bases unmatched: 5. CDR1 and CDR2 from the germline V gene are MNHNY and SVGAGI (reference sequence). This CDR3 is CASSYSSLADQETQYF. CDR3 coding DNA: TGTGCCAGCAGTTACTCTTCACTAGCGGATCAAGAGACCCAGTACTTC.

The CDR3 loop is CASSEPRGTEAFF. The CDR3 bases are TGTGCCAGCAGTGAGCCCAGGGGGACTGAAGCTTTCTTT. The chain couples TRBV25-1 to TRBJ1-1; 7 bases are shared with TRBD1. CDR1 and CDR2 (germline): MGHDK, SYGVNS. The length of the CDR3 is 13 residues. V shed 3 bases, J shed 5 bases, and the junction held 3 bases outside the gene matches.

The chain has TRBV7-9 and TRBJ1-2; TRBD1 is a possible D gene (6 bases). V shed 3 bases and J shed 0 bases, with 14 bases lying between them. Per germline, CDR1 SEHNR and CDR2 FQNEAQ (reference sequence). The length of the CDR3 is 16 residues. CDR3 protein: CASSFGGREANYGYTF. CDR3 DNA: TGTGCCAGCAGCTTCGGGGGGCGAGAAGCTAACTATGGCTACACCTTC. Complete variable domain (other parts from reference TRBV7-9 and TRBJ1-2): DTGVSQNPRHKITKRGQNVTFRCDPISEHNRLYWYRQTLGQGPEFLTYFQNEAQLEKSRLLSDRFSAERPKGSFSTLEIQRTEQGDSAMYLCASSFGGREANYGYTFGSGTRLTVV.

The chain uses TRBV28 and TRBJ2-7, with D possibly TRBD1 on 6 matching bases. There are 15 residues in the CDR3. Trimming took 2 bases from V and 5 from J, leaving 16 bases between them. Germline V gene lookup returns CDR1 MDHEN and CDR2 SYDVKM. The CDR3 DNA follows: TGTGCCAGCAGTTTAGAGGGTAATAGGGGGAACGAGCAGTACTTC. Translated, it gives CASSLEGNRGNEQYF.

This clone was observed a few times. Other DNA sequences within the sample encode an identical CDR3. The chain joins TRBV6-1 to TRBJ2-1, with 9 positions matching TRBD1. Germline V CDR1 and CDR2: MNHNS, SASEGT. The CDR3 consists of 15 residues. Losses at the gene ends were 6 bases for V and 2 bases for J; bases not matched to a gene: 5. The CDR3 DNA is TGTGCCAGCAGCGATACAGGGGGCGCCTACAATGAGCAGTTCTTC. Amino acid sequence: CASSDTGGAYNEQFF.

The chain uses TRBV28 and TRBJ1-6; D is perhaps TRBD1 (6 bases). Trimming stripped 5 bases from V and 7 bases from J, with 6 bases between. The CDR3 consists of 12 residues. From germline, CDR1 is MDHEN and CDR2 SYDVKM. CDR3 protein: CASSDRNSPLHF. Written as DNA, the CDR3 is TGTGCCAGCAGTGACAGGAATTCACCCCTCCACTTT. Filled out from reference TRBV28 and TRBJ1-6, the complete variable domain reads DVKVTQSSRYLVKRTGEKVFLECVQDMDHENMFWYRQDPGLGLRLIYFSYDVKMKEKGDIPEGYSVSREKKERFSLILESASTNQTSMYLCASSDRNSPLHFGNGTRLTVT.

V and J are TRBV30 and TRBJ2-1; D perhaps matches TRBD2 (5 bases). The ends were cut back, 5 bases at V and 2 bases at J, with 13 bases in the middle. The CDR3 extends over 14 amino acids. The V gene's germline CDR1 is GTSNPN and CDR2 SVGIG (reference sequence). The chain's CDR3 is CAWASGVAYNEQFF. The CDR3 DNA follows: TGTGCCTGGGCGAGCGGTGTCGCCTACAATGAGCAGTTCTTC.

The chain couples TRBV4-1 to TRBJ2-5; TRBD2 agrees at 10 bases. Germline loops: CDR1 MGHRA, CDR2 YSYEKL. V shed 3 bases and J 6 bases; nucleotides not matched to a gene: 4. There are 14 residues in the CDR3. In DNA, the CDR3 is TGCGCCAGCAGCCATGAGCGGGGGGGGCAGACCCAGTACTTC. It is translated as CASSHERGGQTQYF.

CDR3 residues: CASSFGTALTTDTQYF. CDR3 DNA: TGTGCCAGCAGCTTCGGGACAGCGCTTACCACAGATACGCAGTATTTT. The chain combines TRBV7-6 with TRBJ2-3; 7 bases match TRBD1. This CDR3 comprises 16 residues. Germline CDR1 is SGHVS and CDR2 is FNYEAQ. V trimming: 3 bases; J trimming: 2 bases; junction bases outside the gene matches: 8.

The rearrangement uses TRBV6-6 and TRBJ1-2; D possibly corresponds to TRBD1 (5 bases). The ends were cut back, 2 bases at V and 1 base at J, with 8 bases in the middle. Germline-derived CDR1 and CDR2 are MNHNY and SVGAGI (reference sequence). There are 14 residues in the CDR3. The chain's CDR3 is CASSYRGLNYGYTF. In nucleotides, the CDR3 is TGTGCCAGCAGTTACAGGGGACTTAACTATGGCTACACCTTC.

J is TRBJ2-7 and V is TRBV10-3; maybe TRBD2 (5 bases). Germline V CDR1 and CDR2: ENHRY, SYGVKD. V lost 4 bases to trimming and J lost 5 bases, with 18 bases between them. This CDR3 spans 15 amino acids. CDR3 DNA sequence: TGTGCCATCAGTGCCCACGGGAACCGTATGAACGAGCAGTACTTC. Translated, it gives CAISAHGNRMNEQYF.

The CDR3, as DNA: TGTGCCAGCAACGGTCGGGGTCTTCGGGAGACCCAGTACTTC. Translated, it gives CASNGRGLRETQYF. J is TRBJ2-5 and V is TRBV28; TRBD2 is a possible D gene (5 bases). Germline assignment: CDR1 MDHEN and CDR2 SYDVKM. CDR3 size: 14 residues. The germline V and J ends were trimmed by 7 bases and 5 bases, with 17 bases remaining between them.

The chain combines TRBV6-1 with TRBJ2-2; 9 bases are shared with TRBD1. The V and J ends lost 2 bases and 4 bases, in that order; junction bases with no gene match: 8. Germline lookup yields CDR1 MNHNS and CDR2 SASEGT. The CDR3 length is 17 residues. CDR3 sequence reads: CASSELGQGRTTGELFF. CDR3 bases: TGTGCCAGCAGTGAATTGGGACAGGGAAGGACCACCGGGGAGCTGTTTTTT.

The chain combines TRBV5-4 with TRBJ2-3, with 12 positions matching TRBD2. The V segment lost 1 base and the J segment 4 bases; nucleotides outside the gene matches: 4. The germline gives CDR1 SGHNT, CDR2 YYREEE (reference sequence). This CDR3 is 16 amino acids long. Written as DNA, the CDR3 is TGTGCCAGCAGCTTGCAGACTAGCGGGAGTGCAGATACGCAGTATTTT. Its protein product is CASSLQTSGSADTQYF. The full variable domain, with the rest looked up from reference TRBV5-4 and TRBJ2-3, is ETGVTQSPTHLIKTRGQQVTLRCSSQSGHNTVSWYQQALGQGPQFIFQYYREEENGRGNFPPRFSGLQFPNYSSELNVNALELDDSALYLCASSLQTSGSADTQYFGPGTRLTVL.

The V gene is TRBV5-1, the J gene TRBJ1-2; TRBD1 matches at 10 bases. The ends lost 0 bases at V and 6 bases at J; junction bases unmatched: 14. Germline V gene sequence: CDR1 SGHRS, CDR2 YFSETQ. The CDR3 runs 18 residues. The CDR3, as DNA: TGCGCCAGCAGCTTGGAAGGGACACCGGGACAGGGGACAAATGGCTACACCTTC. It translates to CASSLEGTPGQGTNGYTF.